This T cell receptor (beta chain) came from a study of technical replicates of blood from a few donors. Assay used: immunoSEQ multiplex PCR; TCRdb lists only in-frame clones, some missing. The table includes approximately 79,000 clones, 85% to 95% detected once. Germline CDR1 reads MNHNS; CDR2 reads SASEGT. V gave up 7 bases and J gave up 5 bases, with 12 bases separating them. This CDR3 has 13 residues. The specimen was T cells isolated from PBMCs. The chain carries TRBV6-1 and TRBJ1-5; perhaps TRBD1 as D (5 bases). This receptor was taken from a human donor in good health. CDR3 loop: CASTRAEYQPQHF. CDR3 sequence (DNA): TGTGCCAGCACCAGGGCAGAGTATCAGCCCCAGCATTTT.